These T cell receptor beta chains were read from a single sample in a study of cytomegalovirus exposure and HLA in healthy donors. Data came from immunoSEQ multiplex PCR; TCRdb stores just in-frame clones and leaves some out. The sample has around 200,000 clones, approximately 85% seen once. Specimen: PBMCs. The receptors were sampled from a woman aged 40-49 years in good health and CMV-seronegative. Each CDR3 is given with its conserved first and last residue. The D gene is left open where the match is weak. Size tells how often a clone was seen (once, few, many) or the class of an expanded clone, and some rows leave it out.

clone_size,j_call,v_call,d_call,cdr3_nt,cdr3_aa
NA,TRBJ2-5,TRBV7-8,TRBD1,TGTGCCAGCAGCTTAGGGACAGGGGAAGAGACCCAGTACTTC,CASSLGTGEETQYF
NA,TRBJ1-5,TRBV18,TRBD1,TGTGCCAGCTCGTGGACAGGGGGCAATCAGCCCCAGCATTTT,CASSWTGGNQPQHF
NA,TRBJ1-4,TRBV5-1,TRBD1,TGCGCCAGCAGCTTAATACAGGGGGATGAAAAACTGTTTTTT,CASSLIQGDEKLFF
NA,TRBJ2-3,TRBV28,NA,TGTGCCAGCAGTTTAGTGAGTTCAGGCTCGGATACGCAGTATTTT,CASSLVSSGSDTQYF
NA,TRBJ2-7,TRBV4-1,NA,TGCGCCAGCAGCCACCGGGCGGGCTACGAGCAGTACTTC,CASSHRAGYEQYF
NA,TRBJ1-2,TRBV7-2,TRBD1,TGTGCCAGCAGCCGGGACAGGGGGCCTAACTATGGCTACACCTTC,CASSRDRGPNYGYTF
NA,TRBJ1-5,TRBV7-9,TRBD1,TGTGCCAGCAGCTTAGTAGATGGACAGGGGAAGGGCAATCAGCCCCAGCATTTT,CASSLVDGQGKGNQPQHF
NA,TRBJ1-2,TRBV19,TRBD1,TGTGCCAGTGAGACAGGGAACTATGGCTACACCTTC,CASETGNYGYTF
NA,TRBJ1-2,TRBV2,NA,TGTGCCAGCAGTGACGCTAATTGGGGGGGTTTTGGCTACACCTTC,CASSDANWGGFGYTF
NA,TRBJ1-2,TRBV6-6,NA,TGTGCCAGCAGTTACGAAGGGGACTATGGCTACACCTTC,CASSYEGDYGYTF
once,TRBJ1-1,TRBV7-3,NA,TGTGCCAGCAGCGCACAGGGACGCACTGAAGCTTTCTTT,CASSAQGRTEAFF
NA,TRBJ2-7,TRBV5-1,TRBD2,TGCGCCAGCAGCTTGGGACCACACCACGGGACTAGCGGTTACGAGCAGTACTTC,CASSLGPHHGTSGYEQYF
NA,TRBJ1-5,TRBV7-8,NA,TGTGCCAGCAGCTTAGCGTATCGGGCAGGGGATCCTGATAGCAATCAGCCCCAGCATTTT,CASSLAYRAGDPDSNQPQHF
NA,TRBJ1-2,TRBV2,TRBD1,TGTGCCAGCAAAGTGGGACAGGGGGCGTCCGGCTACACCTTC,CASKVGQGASGYTF
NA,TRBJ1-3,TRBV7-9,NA,TGTGCCAGCAGCTTATTTGGCCCCGGGAACACCATATATTTT,CASSLFGPGNTIYF
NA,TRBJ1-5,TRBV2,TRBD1,TGTGCCAGCAGTCCAGCGACAGGGGGCAGGCAGCCCCAGCATTTT,CASSPATGGRQPQHF
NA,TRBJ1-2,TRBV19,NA,TGTGCCAGTAGTATAGGTAACAGGGTGACTGGCTACGCCTTC,CASSIGNRVTGYAF
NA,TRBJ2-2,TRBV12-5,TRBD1,TGTGCTAGTGGTCCGTCAGGGGGAGTGTACACCGGGGAGCTGTTTTTT,CASGPSGGVYTGELFF
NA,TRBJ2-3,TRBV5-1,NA,TGCGCCAGCAGCCCCCAGGCCCAGAGCACAGATACGCAGTATTTT,CASSPQAQSTDTQYF
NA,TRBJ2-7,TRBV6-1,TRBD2,TGTGCCAGCAACAGGGTACTAGCGGCTTCCTACGAGCAGTACTTC,CASNRVLAASYEQYF
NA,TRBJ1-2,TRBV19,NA,TGTGCCAGTAGTATAGAACCGGGGATAAATGGCTACACCTTC,CASSIEPGINGYTF
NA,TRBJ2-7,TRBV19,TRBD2,TGTGCCAGTAGTATGACTAGCGCGATTGGGTACGAGCAGTACTTC,CASSMTSAIGYEQYF
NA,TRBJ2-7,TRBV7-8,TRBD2,TGTGCCAGCAGCCGCGGACTAGCGGAGGCGGGGTCCCGGCGCGAGCAGTACTTC,CASSRGLAEAGSRREQYF
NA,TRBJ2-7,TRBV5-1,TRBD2,TGCGCCAGCAGCTTGAGGAGGTCTAGCGGGAGTGGGGGCTCCTACGAGCAGTACTTC,CASSLRRSSGSGGSYEQYF
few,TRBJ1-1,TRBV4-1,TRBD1,TGCGCCAGCAGCCACGGGACAGGGGTAGCTGAAGCTTTCTTT,CASSHGTGVAEAFF
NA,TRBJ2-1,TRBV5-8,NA,TGTGCCAGCAGCTTGGCCGGGTTCTTC,CASSLAGFF